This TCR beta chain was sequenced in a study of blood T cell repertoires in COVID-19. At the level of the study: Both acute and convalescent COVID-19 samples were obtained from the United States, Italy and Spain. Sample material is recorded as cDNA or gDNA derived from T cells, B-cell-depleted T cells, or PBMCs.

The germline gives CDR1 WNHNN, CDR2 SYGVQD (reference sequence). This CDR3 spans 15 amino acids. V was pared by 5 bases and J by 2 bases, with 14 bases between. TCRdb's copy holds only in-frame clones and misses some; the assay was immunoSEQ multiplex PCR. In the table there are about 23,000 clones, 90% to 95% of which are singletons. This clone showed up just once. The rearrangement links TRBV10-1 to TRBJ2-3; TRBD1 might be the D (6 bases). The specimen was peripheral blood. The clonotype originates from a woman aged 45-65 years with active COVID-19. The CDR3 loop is CASSPETGFTDTQYF. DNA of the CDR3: TGCGCCAGCAGTCCCGAAACAGGGTTCACAGATACGCAGTATTTT.